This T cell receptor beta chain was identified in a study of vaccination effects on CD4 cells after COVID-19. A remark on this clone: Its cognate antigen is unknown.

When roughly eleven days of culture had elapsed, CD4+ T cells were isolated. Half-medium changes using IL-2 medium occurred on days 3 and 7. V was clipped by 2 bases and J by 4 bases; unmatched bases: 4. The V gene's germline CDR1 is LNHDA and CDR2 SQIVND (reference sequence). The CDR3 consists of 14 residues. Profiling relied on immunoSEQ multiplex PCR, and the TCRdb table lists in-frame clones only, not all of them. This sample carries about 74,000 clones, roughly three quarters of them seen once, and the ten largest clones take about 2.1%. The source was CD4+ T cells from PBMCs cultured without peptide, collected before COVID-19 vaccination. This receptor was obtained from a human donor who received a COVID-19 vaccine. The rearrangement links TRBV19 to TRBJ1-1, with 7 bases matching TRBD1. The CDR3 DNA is TGTGCCAGTAGTATAAAGGGGGCTCTCACTGAAGCTTTCTTT. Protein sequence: CASSIKGALTEAFF.